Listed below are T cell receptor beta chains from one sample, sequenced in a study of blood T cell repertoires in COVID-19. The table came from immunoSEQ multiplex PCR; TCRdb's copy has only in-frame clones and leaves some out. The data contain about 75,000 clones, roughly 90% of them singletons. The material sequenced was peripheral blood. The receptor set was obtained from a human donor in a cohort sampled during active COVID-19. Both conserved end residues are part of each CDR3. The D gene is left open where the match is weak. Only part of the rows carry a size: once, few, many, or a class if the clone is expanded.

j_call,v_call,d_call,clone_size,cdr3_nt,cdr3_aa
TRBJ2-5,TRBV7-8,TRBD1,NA,TGTGCCAGCAGCTTCGGCAGGGGGCAGGAGACCCAGTACTTC,CASSFGRGQETQYF
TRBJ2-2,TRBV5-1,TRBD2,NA,TGCGCCAGCAGCTTAGCGGGAGCGAACACCGGGGAGCTGTTTTTT,CASSLAGANTGELFF
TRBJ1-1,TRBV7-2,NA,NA,TGTGCCAGCAGCTTAGACAGGGTGAACACTGAAGCTTTCTTT,CASSLDRVNTEAFF
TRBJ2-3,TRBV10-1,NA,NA,TGCGCCACCCGGAGGAACTCAGCGTCTAGCACAGATACGCAGTATTTT,CATRRNSASSTDTQYF
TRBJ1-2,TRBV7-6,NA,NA,TGTGCCAGCAGCTTAGTCCTGAATTCGGCACCAGGGGACTATGGCTACACCTTC,CASSLVLNSAPGDYGYTF
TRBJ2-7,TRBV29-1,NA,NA,TGCAGCGTTGTGCGGGGTAATACCTACGAGCAGTACTTC,CSVVRGNTYEQYF
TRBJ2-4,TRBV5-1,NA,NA,TGCGCCAGCAGTCCCCGCGCGGGGTCTCTGGTCAAAAACATTCAGTACTTC,CASSPRAGSLVKNIQYF
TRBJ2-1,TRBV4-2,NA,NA,TGTGCCAGCAGCCAAGCCGCGGGACAGTCCCACAATGAGCAGTTCTTC,CASSQAAGQSHNEQFF
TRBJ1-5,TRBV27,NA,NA,TGTGCCAGCAGTATCCGGGATCAGCCCCAGCATTTT,CASSIRDQPQHF
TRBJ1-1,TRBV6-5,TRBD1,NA,TGTGCCAGCAGTTTGGACAGGGGAGCGGCTGAAGCTTTCTTT,CASSLDRGAAEAFF
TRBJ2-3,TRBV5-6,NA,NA,TGTGCCAGCAGCTTCACCCTAGGCACAGATACGCAGTATTTT,CASSFTLGTDTQYF
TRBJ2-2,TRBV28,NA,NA,TGTGCCAGCAGCCCTGTACTGGGTAGGAGGACCGGGGAGCTGTTTTTT,CASSPVLGRRTGELFF
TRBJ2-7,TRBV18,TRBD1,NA,TGTGCCAGCTCTAGTCCCGGGACAGGGGTTGGCTACGAGCAGTACTTC,CASSSPGTGVGYEQYF
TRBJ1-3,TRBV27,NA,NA,TGTGCCAGCAAGCTGACCGGAGGCTCTGGAAACACCATATATTTT,CASKLTGGSGNTIYF
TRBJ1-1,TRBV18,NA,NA,TGTGCCAGCTCACCACCTTGGACAACGAACACTGAAGCTTTCTTT,CASSPPWTTNTEAFF
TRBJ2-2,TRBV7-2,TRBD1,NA,TGTGCCAGCAGCTTAATCGGGACAGGGGGCGGCGGGGAGCTGTTTTTT,CASSLIGTGGGGELFF
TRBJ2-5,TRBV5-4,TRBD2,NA,TGTGCCAGCAGCCCGGGGGGACTAGCGGCCTCACAAGAGACCCAGTACTTC,CASSPGGLAASQETQYF
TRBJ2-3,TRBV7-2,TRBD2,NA,TGTGCCAGCAGCTTAAATCCCGGACTAGCGGGAGGGCAAACAGATACGCAGTATTTT,CASSLNPGLAGGQTDTQYF
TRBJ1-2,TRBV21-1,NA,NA,TGTGCCAGCAGCAAAGTATCGGGGATCTTATACTATGGCTACACCTTC,CASSKVSGILYYGYTF
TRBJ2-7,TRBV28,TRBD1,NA,TGTGCCAGCAGTTTGGGACAGGGCCCTATCTACGAGCAGTACTTC,CASSLGQGPIYEQYF
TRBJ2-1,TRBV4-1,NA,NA,TGCGCCAGCAGCCTGATAGCGAATTCCGTCAACGAGCAGTTCTTC,CASSLIANSVNEQFF
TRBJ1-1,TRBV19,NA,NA,TGTGCCAGTAGTCAGCGCGGGTTGACTGAAGCTTTCTTT,CASSQRGLTEAFF
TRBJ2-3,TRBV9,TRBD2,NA,TGTGCCAGCAGCGTAAATGACGGCGGGGGAACAGATACGCAGTATTTT,CASSVNDGGGTDTQYF
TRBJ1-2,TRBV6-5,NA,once,TGTGCCAGCAGGGAGGACGGTTATGGCTACACCTTC,CASREDGYGYTF
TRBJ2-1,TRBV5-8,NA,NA,TGTGCCAGCAGCTTGGCAGGGGGGATCTACAATGAGCAGTTCTTC,CASSLAGGIYNEQFF
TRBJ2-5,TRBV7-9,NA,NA,TGTGCCAGCAGCTTAGGGGGCCATCAAGAGACCCAGTACTTC,CASSLGGHQETQYF
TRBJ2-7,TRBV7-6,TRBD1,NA,TGTGCCAGCAGCCTCCGGACAGGGGCGGTGAAGTACGAGCAGTACTTC,CASSLRTGAVKYEQYF
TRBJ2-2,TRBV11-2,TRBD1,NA,TGTGCCAGCAGCTCGGGACAGGGGAACACCGGGGAGCTGTTTTTT,CASSSGQGNTGELFF
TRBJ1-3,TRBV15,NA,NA,TGTGCCACCAGGGCGGGGGCACTGGACAGAGTTAAAAACACCATATATTTT,CATRAGALDRVKNTIYF
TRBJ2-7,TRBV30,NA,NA,TGTGCCTGGAGTGTAGGTCCGGGTAGTCGACCCTACGAGCAGTACTTC,CAWSVGPGSRPYEQYF
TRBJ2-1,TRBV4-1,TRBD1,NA,TGCGCCAGCAGCCAACCCCGACAGGGGGACGTCCATGAGCAGTTCTTC,CASSQPRQGDVHEQFF
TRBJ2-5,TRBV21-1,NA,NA,TGTGCCAGCAGCAAAGCCAGGGGGCAAGAGACCCAGTACTTC,CASSKARGQETQYF
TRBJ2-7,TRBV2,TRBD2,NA,TGTGCCAGCAGTACTAGCGGACCCTACGAGCAGTACTTC,CASSTSGPYEQYF
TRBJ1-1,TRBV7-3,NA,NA,TGTGCCAGCAGCTCCCCGACAGGCGAGGAAGCTTTCTTT,CASSSPTGEEAFF
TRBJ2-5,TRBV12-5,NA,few,TGTGCTAGTGTCCGAGCAGGGGCTCAAGAGACCCAGTACTTC,CASVRAGAQETQYF
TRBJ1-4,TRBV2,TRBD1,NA,TGTGCCAGCAGTGGGGGGACAGGGAATGAAAAACTGTTTTTT,CASSGGTGNEKLFF
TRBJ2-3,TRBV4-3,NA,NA,TGCGCCAGCAGCCAACTGGGGGCACTCGCCACAGATACGCAGTATTTT,CASSQLGALATDTQYF
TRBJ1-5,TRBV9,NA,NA,TGTGCCAGCAGCGCGGGGGGCAGGAGCAATCAGCCCCAGCATTTT,CASSAGGRSNQPQHF
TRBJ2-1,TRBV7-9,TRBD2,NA,TGTGCCAGCAGCCTCCGAGGGGGGCTAGCGGGAGGATACAATGAGCAGTTCTTC,CASSLRGGLAGGYNEQFF
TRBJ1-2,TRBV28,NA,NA,TGTGCTTCCGGGGGAGGGTCAGGCTATGGCTACACCTTC,CASGGGSGYGYTF
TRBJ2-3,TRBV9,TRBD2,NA,TGTGCCAGCAGCGCTACGGGGGGAATCACAGATACGCAGTATTTT,CASSATGGITDTQYF
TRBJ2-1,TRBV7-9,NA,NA,TGTGCCAGCAGCTTACGCTCGGTTGGTAGTGCCGATGAGCAGTTCTTC,CASSLRSVGSADEQFF
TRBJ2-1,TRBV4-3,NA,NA,TGCGCCAGCAGCCAAGATGAAATAGAGTCCTACAATGAGCAGTTCTTC,CASSQDEIESYNEQFF
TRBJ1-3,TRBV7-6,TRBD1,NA,TGTGCCAGCGGGACCGGGACAGGTGAACTGTTTTCTGGAAACACCATATATTTT,CASGTGTGELFSGNTIYF
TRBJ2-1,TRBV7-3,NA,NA,TGTGCCAGCAGCTTAGGCGGGGTCTCTTACAATGAGCAGTTCTTC,CASSLGGVSYNEQFF
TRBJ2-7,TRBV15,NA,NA,TGTGCCACCAGCAGAGATTACGCCCGACAGACCTACGAGCAGTACTTC,CATSRDYARQTYEQYF
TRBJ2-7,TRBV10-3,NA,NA,TGTGCCATCAGCCTATCAGACCGGGTGGGCGAGCAGTACTTC,CAISLSDRVGEQYF
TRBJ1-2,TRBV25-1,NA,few,TGTGCCAGCAGTGACCCTCATGGGGAGGACTATGGCTACACCTTC,CASSDPHGEDYGYTF
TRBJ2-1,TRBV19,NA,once,TGTGCCAGTAGTATAGATCCCCGTCCCCCCTACAATGAGCAGTTCTTC,CASSIDPRPPYNEQFF
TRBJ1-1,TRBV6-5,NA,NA,TGTGCCAGCAGTAGGTGGAGCCGGGAAGCTTTCTTT,CASSRWSREAFF